Listed below are T cell receptor beta chains from one sample, sequenced in a study of tumor-infiltrating lymphocytes in primary liver carcinoma. TCRdb reprocessed the multiplex PCR reads with MiXCR, giving one entry per CDR3 protein. Of around 120,000 distinct CDR3 sequences in the sample, less than 80% were seen once. Sequenced: liver tumor tissue from sampling region 1. The receptors derive from a woman aged 55 to 70 with primary liver carcinoma and hepatitis B virus infection. CDR3s include the opening cysteine and the closing phenylalanine or tryptophan. A D gene is named only where the DNA matches it firmly. Some rows mark clone size as missing; the rest say once, few, many or name a class of expanded clone.

-	-	TRBV11-2	17	TRBJ2-1	TGTGCCAGCAGCCAAAAGTGTTTGAGGGCAGGGCTTCATGAGCAGTTCTTC	CASSQKCLRAGLHEQFF
-	many	TRBV29-1	14	TRBJ2-3	TGCAGCGCTACCCCTAGGACTAGCACAGATACGCAGTATTTT	CSATPRTSTDTQYF
TRBD2	-	TRBV11-3	19	TRBJ2-1	TGTGCCAGCAGCGCCGGACACGGGGGACTAGCGGGAGGACTCAATGAGCAGTTCTTC	CASSAGHGGLAGGLNEQFF
-	-	TRBV11-2	15	TRBJ2-2	TGTACCAGCAGCTTGGAACAGGGATACACCGGGGAGCTGTTTTTT	CTSSLEQGYTGELFF
TRBD2	many	TRBV5-1	15	TRBJ2-3	TGCGCCAGCAGCTTATCGACTAGCGGGACAGATACGCAGTATTTT	CASSLSTSGTDTQYF
-	-	TRBV4-1	15	TRBJ2-1	TGCGCCAGCAGCCATCCAGACTGGCGGGACAATGAGCAGTTCTTC	CASSHPDWRDNEQFF
-	-	TRBV11-3	13	TRBJ2-1	TGTGCCAGTAGTGTCGGGGGCTACAATGAGCGGTTCTTC	CASSVGGYNERFF
TRBD1	-	TRBV6-5	19	TRBJ2-7	TGTGCCAGCAGTTACAAGGACAGGAAAACCCCATTTACCCTTCACGAGCAGTACTTC	CASSYKDRKTPFTLHEQYF
TRBD2	-	TRBV19	15	TRBJ2-1	TGTGCCAGTAGTATCCGGCTAGCGGGGTCGAATGAGCAGTTCTTC	CASSIRLAGSNEQFF
TRBD2	large	TRBV11-3	15	TRBJ2-1	TGTGCCAGCAGCCCTCGGGGTAGCGGGAACAATGAGCAGTTCTTC	CASSPRGSGNNEQFF
-	many	TRBV11-3	13	TRBJ2-5	TGTGCCAGCAGCTCTACGGGAAGGGAGACCCAGTACTTC	CASSSTGRETQYF
-	few	TRBV10-3	13	TRBJ1-6	TGTGCCATCAAGGCCACCCCTAGTTCACCCCTCCACTTT	CAIKATPSSPLHF
TRBD2	many	TRBV12-3/TRBV12-4	17	TRBJ2-1	TGTGCCAGCAGTTTGGGTGGGTGGTCTAGCGGGAGTAATGAGCAGTTCTTC	CASSLGGWSSGSNEQFF
-	-	TRBV11-1	14	TRBJ2-7	TGTGCCAGCAGCTCAATAGGGTCCTCCTACGAGCGGTACTTC	CASSSIGSSYERYF
TRBD2	once	TRBV6-1	13	TRBJ2-7	TGTGCTAGCGGTGCAACCGGGACTACCGAGCAGTACTTC	CASGATGTTEQYF
-	-	TRBV18	13	TRBJ1-2	TGTGCCAGCTCACCGGAGTCGACCTATGGCTACACCTTC	CASSPESTYGYTF
-	-	TRBV5-1	15	TRBJ1-2	TGCGCCAGCACCCCGTTAACAGGAGATAACTATGGCTACACCTTC	CASTPLTGDNYGYTF
-	many	TRBV4-1	14	TRBJ1-1	TGCGCCAGCAGCCAAGATCAGGAGAACACTGAAGCTTTCTTT	CASSQDQENTEAFF
-	-	TRBV7-9	16	TRBJ1-2	TGTGCCATCAGCTTGACACAGCTCAGAGCCGGGTATGGCTACACCTTC	CAISLTQLRAGYGYTF
-	-	TRBV11-2	12	TRBJ2-7	TGTGCCAACAGCGACCCCCTACACGAGCAGTACTTC	CANSDPLHEQYF
TRBD2	many	TRBV12-5	22	TRBJ2-2	TGTGCTAGTGGTTTCCGCCACGCTTTACCGGGACTAGCGGGAGAGGGAACCGGGGAGCTGTTTTTT	CASGFRHALPGLAGEGTGELFF
-	-	TRBV29-1	13	TRBJ1-1	TGCAGCGTCGTTCTCTCCATGAACACTGAGGCTTTCTTT	CSVVLSMNTEAFF
TRBD2	-	TRBV28	21	TRBJ2-1	TGTGCCAGCAGTTGGGCCGGGACCCGGGAACGGGAGGGATGCTCCTACAATGAGCAGTTCTTC	CASSWAGTREREGCSYNEQFF
-	-	TRBV11-1	13	TRBJ2-7	TGTGCCAGCAGCTTCGAGAGGCACCACGAGCAGTACTTC	CASSFERHHEQYF
TRBD2	once	TRBV24-1	16	TRBJ2-5	TGTGACACCAGTGACCCCGGACTAGCGGGGCAAGAGACCCAGTACTTC	CDTSDPGLAGQETQYF
-	-	TRBV11-2	16	TRBJ2-1	TGTGTCTGCAGCGACCCTCTGTGGAGTTCCTACAATGAGCAGTTCTTC	CVCSDPLWSSYNEQFF
TRBD2	-	TRBV5-4	16	TRBJ2-7	TGTGCCAGCAGCCCACCGGATAGCGGGGGGGCGTACGAGCAGTACTTC	CASSPPDSGGAYEQYF
-	-	TRBV7-8	15	TRBJ1-6	TGTGCCAGCAGCGTTAGGCAAGGTCCGAGTCCACCCCTCCACTTT	CASSVRQGPSPPLHF
TRBD1	few	TRBV13	13	TRBJ2-7	TGTGCCAGCAGCAGACAGGGCTCCTACGAGCAGTACTTC	CASSRQGSYEQYF
TRBD1	-	TRBV6-4	15	TRBJ2-1	TGTGCCAGCAGTGAAACTGGGACAGGGGGTAATGAGCAGTGCTTC	CASSETGTGGNEQCF
-	once	TRBV11-2	13	TRBJ2-2	TGTGCCAGCAGCTTAGATCTGGCCGGGGAACTGTTTTTT	CASSLDLAGELFF
TRBD1	-	TRBV13	15	TRBJ2-3	TGTGCCAGCAGCTTAGCCCCAGGGGGCACAGATACGCAATATTTT	CASSLAPGGTDTQYF
-	-	TRBV28	14	TRBJ1-1	TGTGCCAGCAGTGGAAGTGAGATGAAGACTGAAGCTTTCTTT	CASSGSEMKTEAFF
-	many	TRBV20-1	14	TRBJ1-2	TGCAGTGCTAACCCCGGGACTTCTAACTATGGCTACACCTTC	CSANPGTSNYGYTF
TRBD2	many	TRBV28	15	TRBJ2-1	TGTGCCAGCAGTTCCAGACTAGCGGGGGTCAGCGAGCAGTTCTTC	CASSSRLAGVSEQFF
TRBD2	medium-sized	TRBV11-2	18	TRBJ2-7	TGTGCCAGCAGCCTACTAGCGGGAGCCGCTCAACTTTTCTACGAGCAGTACTTC	CASSLLAGAAQLFYEQYF
-	-	TRBV12-3/TRBV12-4	13	TRBJ2-5	TGTGCCAGCGCCCGACGGGGCCAAGAGACCCAATACTTC	CASARRGQETQYF
-	-	TRBV6-5	16	TRBJ2-3	TGTGCCAGCAGTAACAGGGGCGGGAGAACTTCAGATACACAGTATTTT	CASSNRGGRTSDTQYF
TRBD2	once	TRBV12-3/TRBV12-4	15	TRBJ2-2	TGTGCCAGCAGTCAGGGACTAGCGGGACGTTGGGAGCTGTTATTT	CASSQGLAGRWELLF
-	-	TRBV5-1	14	TRBJ1-1	TGCGCCAGTAGCTGGGGACGGGGTAACACTGAAGCTTTCTTT	CASSWGRGNTEAFF